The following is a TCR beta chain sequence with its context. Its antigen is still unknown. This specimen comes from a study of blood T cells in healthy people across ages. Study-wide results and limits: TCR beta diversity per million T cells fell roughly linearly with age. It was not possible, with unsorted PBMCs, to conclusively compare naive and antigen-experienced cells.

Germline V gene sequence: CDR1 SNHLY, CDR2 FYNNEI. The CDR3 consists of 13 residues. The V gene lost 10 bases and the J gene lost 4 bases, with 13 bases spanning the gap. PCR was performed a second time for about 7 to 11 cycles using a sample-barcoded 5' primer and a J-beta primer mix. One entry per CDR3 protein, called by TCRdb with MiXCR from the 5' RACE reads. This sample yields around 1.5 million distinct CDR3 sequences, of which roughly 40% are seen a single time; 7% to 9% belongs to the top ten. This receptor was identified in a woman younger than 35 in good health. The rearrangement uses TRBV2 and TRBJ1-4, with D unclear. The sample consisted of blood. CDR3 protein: CAIVDGYNEKLFF. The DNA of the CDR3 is TGTGCCATTGTTGACGGGTATAATGAAAAACTGTTTTTT.